The present T cell receptor beta chain was sequenced within a study of post-analysis software for immune sequencing data. Study-wide context: The patients showed relapsing-remitting, secondary progressive and progressive-relapsing multiple sclerosis courses.

Prepared libraries of TCR beta cDNA carried unique molecular identifiers. TCRdb reprocessed the PCR reads with MiXCR, giving one entry per CDR3 protein. The repertoire has about 190,000 distinct CDR3 sequences, approximately 30% of them found once; the top ten carry about 3.4%. The table lists this clonotype with a few counts. Material for sequencing was blood. The TCR originated in a girl aged 2-17 years with multiple sclerosis.

This CDR3 reads CATSSGRINFEAFF. CDR3 nucleotides: TGTGCCACCAGCAGCGGTCGGATAAATTTTGAAGCTTTCTTT. The chain combines TRBV15 with TRBJ1-1; D gene uncertain. This CDR3 spans 14 amino acids. Trimming stripped 3 bases from V and 7 bases from J, with 15 bases between. CDR1 LNHNV and CDR2 YYDKDF come from the germline V gene (reference sequence).